This T cell receptor (beta chain) was obtained from a study of OX40 agonist ivuxolimab in advanced cancers. Germline CDR1 is SGHDT and CDR2 is YYEEEE. The V and J ends lost 5 bases and 3 bases, in that order; junction bases with no gene match: 13. This CDR3 region has 16 residues. The protocol was immunoSEQ multiplex PCR, while the TCRdb copy is restricted to in-frame clones and leaves out a portion. The top ten hold approximately 50% of the sample, which has 5,100 or so clones, approximately 64% seen once. This material consisted of CD4+ or CD8+ T cells sorted from blood, taken in a trial of the OX40 agonist ivuxolimab. This TCR derives from an adult with an advanced solid tumor such as melanoma, head and neck, liver or kidney cancer. The chain links TRBV5-6 to TRBJ2-7; TRBD1 matches 8 bases. This CDR3 is CASRESYRGSFYEQYF. CDR3 bases: TGTGCCAGCAGGGAATCGTACAGGGGGAGTTTCTACGAGCAGTACTTC.